One and the same sample provided the 23 T cell receptor beta chains below, sequenced in a study of T cell responses to AZD1222 COVID-19 vaccine. Clones were sequenced by immunoSEQ multiplex PCR, and TCRdb holds only the in-frame ones, with some missing. The sample features around 140,000 clones, with 2% to 2.5% in its top ten. Specimen: peripheral blood. These receptors all stem from an adult in good health.

The chain recombines TRBV24-1 with TRBJ2-7, with D possibly matching TRBD1 (6 bases). The germline CDR1 and CDR2 sequences are KGHDR and SFDVKD. The V and J ends lost 9 bases and 4 bases respectively, with 15 bases between them. The CDR3 contains 13 residues. This chain's CDR3 is CATGGWGFYEQYF. The DNA of the CDR3 is TGTGCCACCGGGGGCTGGGGGTTTTACGAGCAGTACTTC.

The chain uses TRBV30 and TRBJ1-4; 7 positions match TRBD1. The germline gives CDR1 GTSNPN, CDR2 SVGIG (reference sequence). The CDR3 spans 13 residues. With V trimmed by 5 bases and J by 4 bases, 4 bases remained unmatched. CDR3 loop: CAWSGTDNEKLFF. CDR3 nucleotides: TGTGCCTGGTCCGGGACAGATAATGAAAAACTGTTTTTT.

J is TRBJ1-1 and V is TRBV9; 8 positions agree with TRBD1. Germline V gene sequence: CDR1 SGDLS, CDR2 YYNGEE. V shed 3 bases and J 8 bases; nucleotides not matched to a gene: 6. The CDR3 loop spans 13 amino acids. CDR3 nucleotides: TGTGCCAGCAGCGAGGGGACAGGACTAGAAGCTTTCTTT. Translating it yields CASSEGTGLEAFF.

As for this clone: Other nucleotide sequences in the sample specify the same CDR3. The chain couples TRBV9 to TRBJ1-5; a possible D gene is TRBD1 (5 bases). The CDR3 runs 14 residues. V shed 0 bases and J shed 4 bases, with 8 bases lying between them. CDR1 and CDR2 (germline): SGDLS, YYNGEE. CDR3 sequence (DNA): TGTGCCAGCAGCGTAGGGGGCGCGAATCAGCCCCAGCATTTT. This sequence encodes CASSVGGANQPQHF.

This chain joins TRBV11-2 and TRBJ1-2; 10 bases agree with TRBD1. The CDR3 contains 14 residues. Germline assignment: CDR1 SGHAT and CDR2 FQNNGV. After removal of 1 base from V and 7 bases from J, the junction contained 3 bases not matched to a gene. CDR3 in amino acids: CASSLGGQGFGYTF. DNA for the CDR3: TGTGCCAGCAGCTTAGGGGGACAGGGGTTTGGCTACACCTTC.

This sequence joins TRBV6-5 and TRBJ1-5; TRBD1 agrees at 7 bases. J was trimmed by 9 bases and V by 0 bases; bases with no gene match: 8. Looked up from germline, CDR1 is MNHEY and CDR2 is SVGAGI. CDR3 size: 15 residues. The CDR3 is CASSYSRTGWGPQHF. The CDR3 region has the DNA TGTGCCAGCAGTTACTCCCGGACAGGCTGGGGGCCCCAGCATTTT.

Worth noting for this clone: One junction end disagrees with the germline gene, perhaps due to a read error. The chain is built from TRBV3-1 (or the pseudogene TRBV3-2) and TRBJ2-7; D not resolved. The CDR3 extends over 13 amino acids. CDR1 and CDR2 from the germline V gene are LGHDT and YNNKEL (reference sequence). The CDR3 DNA sequence: TGTGCCAGCAGCCACCTAGGCTCCAACGAGCAGTACTTC. It yields the protein CASSHLGSNEQYF.

The V and J genes are TRBV3-1 (or the pseudogene TRBV3-2) and TRBJ1-2; no firm D call. V was pared by 1 base and J by 4 bases, with 10 bases between. Germline V lookup: CDR1 LGHDT, CDR2 YNNKEL (reference sequence). The CDR3 runs to 14 residues. The CDR3 spells CASSQGATLYGYTF. CDR3 DNA sequence: TGTGCCAGCAGCCAAGGGGCGACTCTCTATGGCTACACCTTC.

This chain joins TRBV19 and TRBJ1-1; D perhaps matches TRBD1 (6 bases). The CDR3 length is 14 residues. V lost 6 bases to trimming and J lost 1 base, with 12 bases between them. Germline CDR1 reads LNHDA; CDR2 reads SQIVND (reference sequence). The CDR3 is CASRDQGRNTEAFF. DNA of the CDR3: TGTGCCAGTAGGGACCAGGGGAGGAACACTGAAGCTTTCTTT.

The gene calls are TRBV3-1 (or the pseudogene TRBV3-2) and TRBJ1-2; 7 nucleotides agree with TRBD1. CDR1 LGHDT and CDR2 YNNKEL come from the germline V gene (reference sequence). V shed 4 bases and J 5 bases; nucleotides not matched to a gene: 10. CDR3 length: 15 residues. The CDR3: CASSPDRVVNYGYTF. The CDR3 DNA sequence: TGTGCCAGCAGCCCAGACAGGGTGGTTAATTATGGCTACACCTTC.

The chain couples TRBV30 to TRBJ1-5, with 8 bases that match TRBD1. The V segment lost 2 bases and the J segment 1 base; nucleotides outside the gene matches: 1. CDR1 is GTSNPN, CDR2 SVGIG, per germline (reference sequence). CDR3 length: 14 amino acids. CDR3 DNA sequence: TGTGCCTGGAGTTGGACAGGGAGCAATCAGCCCCAGCATTTT. Amino acids: CAWSWTGSNQPQHF.

The chain combines TRBV19 with TRBJ2-3, with D tentatively TRBD2 (5 bases). V shed 4 bases and J shed 7 bases, with 15 bases lying between them. The germline gives CDR1 LNHDA, CDR2 SQIVND (reference sequence). The CDR3 consists of 14 residues. The CDR3 is CASSSGRIVNTQYF. As DNA, the CDR3 is TGTGCCAGTAGTAGCGGGCGAATCGTAAATACGCAGTATTTT.

CDR3 bases: TGTGCCAGCAGTGAGGGTGGGGCGGACACAGATACGCAGTATTTT. Its protein product is CASSEGGADTDTQYF. The chain is built from TRBV6-4 and TRBJ2-3; possible D gene TRBD1, 5 bases. CDR3 size: 15 residues. Germline CDR1 MRHNA, CDR2 SNTAGT. Trimming cost V 3 bases and J 2 bases, with 12 bases left between them.

This chain uses TRBV4-3 with TRBJ2-3; TRBD2 agrees at 13 bases. V shed 4 bases and J 8 bases; nucleotides not matched to a gene: 9. Germline CDR1 and CDR2: LGHNA and YSLEER. This CDR3 region has 16 residues. The CDR3 loop is CASSRTTSGGASTQYF. The CDR3 DNA reads TGCGCCAGCAGCCGTACTACTAGCGGGGGGGCAAGTACGCAGTATTTT.

The chain carries TRBV3-1 (or the pseudogene TRBV3-2) and TRBJ1-3; no firm D call. Trimming stripped 1 base from V and 3 bases from J, with 7 bases between. The CDR3 is 14 residues long. Germline loops: CDR1 LGHDT, CDR2 YNNKEL (reference sequence). In DNA, the CDR3 is TGTGCCAGCAGCCAAGGTCAGGATGGAAACACCATATATTTT. This translates into CASSQGQDGNTIYF.

CDR3 in amino acids: CASNRDGAYNEQFF. Here the CDR3 DNA reads TGCGCCAGCAACCGGGACGGCGCATACAATGAGCAGTTCTTC. This rearrangement joins TRBV5-1 to TRBJ2-1, with D perhaps matching TRBD1 or TRBD2 (5 bases each). V lost 6 bases and J lost 4, with 14 bases in between. The CDR3 loop spans 14 amino acids. Germline V gene sequence: CDR1 SGHRS, CDR2 YFSETQ.

As for this clone: A junction boundary mismatches the germline segment, possibly from a read error. The chain uses TRBV5-1 and TRBJ2-5; TRBD2 matches at 9 bases. CDR1 SGHRS and CDR2 YFSETQ come from the germline V gene. CDR3 size: 14 residues. The CDR3 sequence: CASSSSGGQEAQYF. CDR3 nucleotide sequence: TGCGCCAGCAGCTCAAGCGGGGGGCAAGAGGCCCAGTACTTC.

The chain employs TRBV13 and TRBJ1-1; no clear D. CDR1 is PRHDT, CDR2 FYEKMQ, per germline (reference sequence). Deletions cut 9 bases from V and 4 bases from J, with 12 bases between. CDR3 length: 12 residues. CDR3 loop: CASGPGSTEAFF. CDR3 nucleotide sequence: TGTGCCAGTGGGCCCGGGAGCACTGAAGCTTTCTTT.

This chain joins TRBV5-1 and TRBJ1-2; D not resolved. The V end was cut by 5 bases, the J end by 8 bases, with 19 bases between. CDR3 length equals 14 residues. The germline V gene encodes CDR1 SGHRS and CDR2 YFSETQ. The CDR3: CASSRRGTKEGYTF. Written as DNA, the CDR3 is TGCGCCAGCAGTCGACGGGGTACAAAGGAGGGCTACACCTTC.

The chain joins TRBV5-1 to TRBJ2-2, with TRBD1 matching 10 bases. From germline, CDR1 is SGHRS and CDR2 YFSETQ. After removal of 4 bases from V and 4 bases from J, the junction contained 7 bases not matched to a gene. There are 16 residues in the CDR3. CDR3 DNA sequence: TGCGCCAGCAGCCCGGGACAGGGGCCCCTCACCGGGGAGCTGTTTTTT. Protein product: CASSPGQGPLTGELFF.

The chain couples TRBV6-2 or TRBV6-3 to TRBJ1-4, with D perhaps TRBD1 (5 bases). Trimming took 6 bases from V and 7 from J, leaving 15 bases between them. The CDR3 loop spans 14 amino acids. Per the germline V gene, CDR1 is MNHEY and CDR2 is SVGEGT. For the CDR3, the DNA is TGTGCCAGCAGCCTCAGGGAGGGTGGTGAAAAACTGTTTTTT. Its translation: CASSLREGGEKLFF.

The V and J genes are TRBV7-9 and TRBJ1-4; TRBD1 aligns across 10 bases. CDR1 is SEHNR and CDR2 is FQNEAQ in the germline V gene (reference sequence). The J segment lost 4 bases and the V segment lost 5 bases, leaving 7 bases of the junction unmatched. The CDR3 covers 16 residues. The CDR3 spells CASSATTGGSNEKLFF. In DNA form, the CDR3 reads TGTGCCAGCAGCGCGACGACAGGGGGCAGTAATGAAAAACTGTTTTTT.

The chain couples TRBV29-1 to TRBJ2-5; 9 bases map to TRBD1. With 7 bases clipped from V and 5 bases from J, the junction kept 8 bases outside the gene matches. Germline lookup yields CDR1 SQVTM and CDR2 ANQGSEA. The CDR3 runs to 13 residues. The CDR3 is CSAVQGAGETQYF. Here the CDR3 DNA reads TGCAGCGCAGTACAGGGGGCCGGGGAGACCCAGTACTTC.